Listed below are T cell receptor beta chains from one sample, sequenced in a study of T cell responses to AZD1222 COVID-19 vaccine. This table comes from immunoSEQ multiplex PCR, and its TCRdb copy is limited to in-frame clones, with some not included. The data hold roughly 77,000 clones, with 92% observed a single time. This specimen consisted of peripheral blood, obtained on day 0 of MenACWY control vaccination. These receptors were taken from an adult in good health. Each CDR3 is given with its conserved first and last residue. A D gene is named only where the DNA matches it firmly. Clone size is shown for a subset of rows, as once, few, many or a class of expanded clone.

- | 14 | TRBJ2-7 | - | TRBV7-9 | TGTGCCAGCAGCCTTACGGGACCAGTGGTCGAGCAGTACTTC | CASSLTGPVVEQYF
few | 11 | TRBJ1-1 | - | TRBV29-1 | TGCAGCGTCGCCGATGACACTGAAGCTTTCTTT | CSVADDTEAFF
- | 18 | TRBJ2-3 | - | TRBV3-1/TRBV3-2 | TGTGCCAGCAGCCAAGTCGGCGGAGGGGGGTCTAGCACAGATACGCAGTATTTT | CASSQVGGGGSSTDTQYF
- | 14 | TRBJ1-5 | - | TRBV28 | TGTGCCAGCAGTCTTACAGGGTCCAATCAGCCCCAGCATTTT | CASSLTGSNQPQHF
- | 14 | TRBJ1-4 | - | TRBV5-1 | TGCGCCAGCAGCTTGTTACGGGGGGATGAAAAACTGTTTTTT | CASSLLRGDEKLFF
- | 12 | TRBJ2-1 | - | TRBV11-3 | TGTGCCAGCAGCCAAACAGGGTATGAGCAGTTCTTC | CASSQTGYEQFF
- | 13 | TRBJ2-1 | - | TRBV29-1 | TGCAGCGTTGTTGGTAGCGGATACAATGAGCAGTTCTTC | CSVVGSGYNEQFF
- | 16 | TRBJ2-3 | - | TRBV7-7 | TGTGCCAGCAGCTTACGGGCAGGGGTTAGCACAGATACGCAGTATTTT | CASSLRAGVSTDTQYF
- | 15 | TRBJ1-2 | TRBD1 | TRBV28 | TGTGCCAGCAGCCCAGGGGACAGGCCAAACTATGGCTACACCTTC | CASSPGDRPNYGYTF
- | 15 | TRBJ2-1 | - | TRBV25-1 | TGTGCCAGCCAAAGGGGGAACAGGGTGGATGATGAGCAGTTCTTC | CASQRGNRVDDEQFF
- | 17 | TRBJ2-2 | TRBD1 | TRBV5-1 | TGCGCCAGCAGCTTTATTCCCCAGGGGGCGGGGACCGGGGAGCTGTTTTTT | CASSFIPQGAGTGELFF
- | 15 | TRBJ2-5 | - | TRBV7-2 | TGTGCCAGCAGCTTAGCCTGGGGGAAGGGGGAGACCCAGTACTTC | CASSLAWGKGETQYF
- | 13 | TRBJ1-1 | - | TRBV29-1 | TGCAGCGTAGCCCAGGGGCCTAACACTGAAGCTTTCTTT | CSVAQGPNTEAFF
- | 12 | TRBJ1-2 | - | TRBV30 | TGTGCCTGGAGCGGGGGAAACTATGGCTACACCTTC | CAWSGGNYGYTF
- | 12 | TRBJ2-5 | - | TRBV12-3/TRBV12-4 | TGTGCCAGCAGTTTTCTATACGAGACCCAGTACTTC | CASSFLYETQYF
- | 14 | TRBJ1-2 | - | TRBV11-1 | TGTGCCAGCAGCCCTGGTGTGGAGCTGAGGGGCTACACCTTC | CASSPGVELRGYTF
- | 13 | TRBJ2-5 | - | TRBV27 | TGTGCCAGCAGTTTTTTAGGGCAAGAGACCCAGTACTTC | CASSFLGQETQYF
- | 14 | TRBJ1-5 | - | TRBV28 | TGTGCCAGCACCCCAAGCGGGGGCCCCGGGCCCCAGCATTTT | CASTPSGGPGPQHF
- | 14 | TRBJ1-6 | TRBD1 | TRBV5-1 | TGCGCCAGCAGCTTGACAGGGGGTTTCTCACCCCTCCACTTT | CASSLTGGFSPLHF
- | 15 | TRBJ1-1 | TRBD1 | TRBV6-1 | TGTGCCAGCAGTGAGAGACAGGGGAAGGGCACTGAAGCTTTCTTT | CASSERQGKGTEAFF
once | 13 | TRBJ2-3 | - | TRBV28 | TGTGCCAGCAGACAGGGCAGCACAGATACGCAGTATTTT | CASRQGSTDTQYF
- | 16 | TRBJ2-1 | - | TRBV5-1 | TGCGCCAGCAGCTTTCTCGTCGGTCCTGGCACCAATGAGCAGTTCTTC | CASSFLVGPGTNEQFF
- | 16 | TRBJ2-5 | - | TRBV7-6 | TGTGCCAGCAGCTTAGTCGGGGCCTCCGGACAAGAGACCCAGTACTTC | CASSLVGASGQETQYF
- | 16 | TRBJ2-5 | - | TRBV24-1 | TGTGCCACCAGTGATCGAGCAGGGGAAATTGGGGAGACCCAGTACTTC | CATSDRAGEIGETQYF